Here is one T cell receptor beta chain with its context. This clonotype was seen repeatedly, ten times or more. The clone's antigen remains unknown. No qualities accompany the bases; no much larger clone lies one base away. The data derive from a study of post-analysis software for immune sequencing data (dated by TCRdb to about 2015). In terms of the full investigation: Disease courses on record covered relapsing-remitting, secondary progressive and progressive-relapsing multiple sclerosis, though some patients had no subtype annotation. Patient repertoires were compared against roughly 11 previously published healthy control repertoires from donors aged about 6 to 27 years. A subset of samples was prepared in parallel using single-end sample barcoding, then pooled and co-amplified after Illumina adapter ligation.

Library preparation used PCR. Sequenced on an Illumina HiSeq 2500. Unique molecular identifiers were incorporated into TCR beta cDNA libraries to reduce PCR and sequencing biases. Per 1 to 10 million input T cells, some 500,000 cDNA molecules were obtained, such that each molecule approximated one T cell. The patient libraries were prepared and sequenced with the same protocol used for the earlier healthy control dataset. Within a given batch, samples were prepared together, multiplexed and sequenced on the same HiSeq lane. From the authors' description of their analysis: Raw barcoded reads were processed with MIGEC, discarding single-read molecular identifier groups before consensus assembly and CDR3 extraction. VDJtools was used for post-analysis of the clonotype tables, and diversity was normalized by down-sampling every dataset to the size of the smallest sample. Repertoire overlap clustering matched CDR3 amino acid but not nucleotide sequences to correct batch-related cross-sample contamination. The public reads were reprocessed in TCRdb via fastp at Q25 and MiXCR, keeping in-frame beta chains. CDR3 protein duplicates are merged, each entry listing the most common genes and DNA. TCRdb, not the original authors, processed these V and J calls. Counted in this sample were about 200,000 distinct CDR3 sequences; over 25% of them appeared once. The ten largest account for less than 4% of the sample.

TCR beta repertoires were profiled from peripheral blood of roughly twelve young patients with multiple sclerosis to demonstrate the VDJtools post-analysis software. The multiple sclerosis patients were children and adolescents between about 6 and 16 years of age. CDR1 and CDR2, per the germline V gene (reference sequence), are WNHNN and SYGVQD. Clipping removes 1 base from V and 7 bases from J, with 3 as the unmatched junction base count. From the cysteine up to the phenylalanine, the CDR3 has a length of 15 residues. Just the 45-base CDR3 DNA is kept, in frame starting at base 1. Broader findings and caveats from the paper: Significantly lower normalized Chao1 diversity was found in multiple sclerosis patients than in controls, suggesting substantial peripheral T-cell clonal expansion. The control group was slightly older than the multiple sclerosis patient group. Direct clustering with F measure showed strong co-clustering of samples prepared in the same batch, prompting a batch-effect correction. Patients showed significantly higher frequencies than controls for five TRBV segments, among them TRBV5-6, TRBV5-1 and TRBV20-1.

This chain joins TRBV10-1 to TRBJ2-7; 14 bases in the middle match TRBD2. The clonotype was recovered from a girl between 2 and 17 years old with multiple sclerosis. Sequenced input: blood. The nucleotide sequence is TGCGCCAGCAGTGAGTTGACTAGCGGGAGGGGAGAGCAGTACTTC. Its protein product is CASSELTSGRGEQYF.